This passage covers 16 T cell receptor beta chains from one sample sequenced in a study of blood T cell repertoires in COVID-19. Only in-frame clones appear in the TCRdb table, and some are missing; sequencing was by immunoSEQ multiplex PCR. The data show around 200,000 clones, around 87% seen once. The sequencing input was peripheral blood. These receptors all stem from a man aged 35-49 years with active or convalescent COVID-19.

This chain connects TRBV5-6 to TRBJ1-1, with D uncertain. Trimming took off 0 bases at V and 4 bases at J, with 7 bases between the two ends. The germline CDR1 and CDR2 sequences are SGHDT and YYEEEE. The CDR3 sequence is 13 residues long. CDR3 nucleotide sequence: TGTGCCAGCAGCTTGGTAGAGGGCACTGAAGCTTTCTTT. It yields the protein CASSLVEGTEAFF.

CDR3 sequence reads: CASSQVGSYEQYF. In DNA form, the CDR3 reads TGTGCCAGCAGCCAAGTCGGGAGTTACGAGCAGTACTTC. The chain uses TRBV3-1 (or the pseudogene TRBV3-2) and TRBJ2-7, with a possible D match to TRBD2 (6 bases). CDR3 length equals 13 residues. Germline V gene lookup returns CDR1 LGHDT and CDR2 YNNKEL (reference sequence). Trimming cost V 1 base and J 4 bases, with 8 bases left between them.

The rearrangement uses TRBV7-9 and TRBJ1-1, with TRBD1 identical over 7 bases. The germline CDR1 and CDR2 sequences are SEHNR and FQNEAQ (reference sequence). CDR3 length: 17 amino acids. With V trimmed by 2 bases and J by 0 bases, 9 bases remained unmatched. CDR3 protein: CASSLMGTRGLNTEAFF. The CDR3 nucleotides are TGTGCCAGCAGCTTAATGGGGACAAGGGGGCTGAACACTGAAGCTTTCTTT.

CDR3 nucleotides: TGTGCCAGCAGTGACTCGGCAGGGGACACAGATACGCAGTATTTT. This codes for CASSDSAGDTDTQYF. The J gene is TRBJ2-3, the V gene TRBV6-4; TRBD1 might be the D (6 bases). Trimming cost V 0 bases and J 2 bases, with 9 bases left between them. The CDR3 loop spans 15 amino acids. Germline lookup yields CDR1 MRHNA and CDR2 SNTAGT.

The chain has TRBV7-9 and TRBJ2-1, with 16 bases fitting TRBD2. V was clipped by 6 bases and J by 7 bases; unmatched bases: 6. CDR1 is SEHNR and CDR2 is FQNEAQ in the germline V gene (reference sequence). The CDR3 loop spans 16 amino acids. In nucleotides, the CDR3 is TGTGCCAGCAGTCTCCCGGGACTAGCGGGGGGGAATGAGCAGTTCTTC. This codes for CASSLPGLAGGNEQFF.

J is TRBJ1-1 and V is TRBV9; no firm D call. CDR3 length: 18 residues. Germline values: CDR1 SGDLS, CDR2 YYNGEE. V shed 1 base and J shed 3 bases, with 22 bases lying between them. The CDR3 protein is CASSVTTFQAPEDTEAFF. The CDR3 DNA is TGTGCCAGCAGCGTAACCACCTTTCAGGCCCCGGAGGACACTGAAGCTTTCTTT.

This clone came up once. V is TRBV7-2 and J is TRBJ1-5, with 11 bases fitting TRBD1. The CDR3 is made up of 14 amino acids. Trimming at V came to 5 bases and at J to 9 bases, leaving 6 bases not matched to a gene. CDR1 SGHTA and CDR2 FQGNSA come from the germline V gene. The CDR3 DNA sequence: TGTGCCAGCAGCCCAGGACAGGGGGCTTTGCCCCAGCATTTT. It is translated as CASSPGQGALPQHF.

CDR3 DNA sequence: TGTGCCAGCAGCTTCGAATCCTCCTCGGGTCAGCCCCAGCATTTT. Translating gives CASSFESSSGQPQHF. The V and J genes are TRBV7-8 and TRBJ1-5; D gene uncertain. Trimming stripped 3 bases from V and 6 bases from J, with 15 bases between. The CDR3 has 15 amino acids. Germline CDR1 reads SGHVS; CDR2 reads FQNEAQ.

The rearrangement joins TRBV28 to TRBJ1-2, with a weak D call TRBD1 (5 bases). The CDR3 contains 12 residues. Trimming removed 5 bases from V and 5 bases from J, with 9 bases in between. Germline-derived CDR1 and CDR2 are MDHEN and SYDVKM. The CDR3 region is CASSLQGYGYTF. DNA for the CDR3: TGTGCCAGCAGTCTGCAGGGATATGGCTACACCTTC.

This chain connects TRBV6-5 to TRBJ1-2; D might be TRBD1 (6 bases). Germline V gene sequence: CDR1 MNHEY, CDR2 SVGAGI. The V end was cut by 0 bases, the J end by 4 bases, with 15 bases between. CDR3 length: 16 residues. The CDR3 region has the DNA TGTGCCAGCAGTTACTCATCAGGGGATAGCATCTATGGCTACACCTTC. Translation gives CASSYSSGDSIYGYTF.

The genes are TRBV9 and TRBJ1-1, with 12 bases matching TRBD1. Germline V lookup: CDR1 SGDLS, CDR2 YYNGEE. Trimming at V came to 4 bases and at J to 3 bases, leaving 16 bases not matched to a gene. This CDR3 is built from 19 residues. CDR3 nucleotides: TGTGCCAGCAGCAAAGACCGGGACAGGGGGCCCGTCGTGCACACTGAAGCTTTCTTT. It encodes CASSKDRDRGPVVHTEAFF.

CDR3 coding DNA: TGTGCCACCAGTGAGTCAGGGGTCCAGCCCCAGCATTTT. Its protein product is CATSESGVQPQHF. The rearrangement uses TRBV24-1 and TRBJ1-5; TRBD1 is a possible D gene (6 bases). This CDR3 contains 13 residues. The ends were cut back, 4 bases at V and 7 bases at J, with 10 bases in the middle. Looked up from germline, CDR1 is KGHDR and CDR2 is SFDVKD.

V usage is TRBV7-9 and J usage is TRBJ2-3; TRBD1 is a possible D gene (6 bases). The germline V gene encodes CDR1 SEHNR and CDR2 FQNEAQ (reference sequence). The CDR3 has 14 residues. V lost 3 bases, J lost 2 bases, and 9 bases lay in between. The CDR3 sequence: CASSLDRYTDTQYF. Here the CDR3 DNA reads TGTGCCAGCAGCTTGGACAGATACACAGATACGCAGTATTTT.

The chain couples TRBV27 to TRBJ1-3; 8 bases map to TRBD1. The V gene end was trimmed by 3 bases and the J gene end by 0 bases; junction bases not matched to a gene: 1. The CDR3 has 15 amino acids. Per germline, CDR1 MNHEY and CDR2 SMNVEV (reference sequence). The DNA for the CDR3 is TGTGCCAGCAGTTTTACAGGGGGCTCTGGAAACACCATATATTTT. Residues: CASSFTGGSGNTIYF.

V usage is TRBV4-3 and J usage is TRBJ2-3; 7 nucleotides line up with TRBD1. Germline lookup yields CDR1 LGHNA and CDR2 YSLEER. The CDR3 runs to 15 residues. V shed 0 bases, J shed 4 bases, and the junction held 4 bases outside the gene matches. The CDR3 bases are TGCGCCAGCAGCCAAGATCGGCAGGGGGCAGATACGCAGTATTTT. Its translation is CASSQDRQGADTQYF.

The V and J genes are TRBV5-4 and TRBJ2-3; D perhaps matches TRBD1 (5 bases). Germline assignment: CDR1 SGHNT and CDR2 YYREEE (reference sequence). The CDR3 has 17 residues. V lost 0 bases and J lost 5, with 19 bases in between. The CDR3 spells CASSLARQGSPGDTQYF. For the CDR3, the DNA is TGTGCCAGCAGCTTGGCTAGGCAGGGCTCCCCCGGAGATACGCAGTATTTT.